A single sample gave rise to the 4 T cell receptor delta chains below, sequenced in a study of γδ T cells in repeated Plasmodium falciparum infection (dated by TCRdb to the early 2020s). The library was generated by multiplex PCR. TCRdb records Illumina MiSeq as the sequencer. TCRdb called clones anew from the public reads via CATT; matching DNA rows were later pooled. This sample is represented by 55,000 to 70,000 delta-chain clones; over 1.5% of them were singletons. The top ten constitute approximately 15% of the sample. For bulk TCR repertoire analysis, Vgamma9/Vdelta2+ and Vdelta2-negative gammadelta T cell populations were isolated by flow sorting from peripheral blood mononuclear cells. Sequencing input: gamma-delta T cells from blood. These TCRs come from a pool of human donors (malaria-infected and uninfected, not separated).

Remarks on this clone: TCRdb's protein, taken from a much larger clone, differs from this DNA's translation at residue 9, likely owing to a read error; the protein displayed comes from the DNA. V usage is TRDV1 and J usage is TRDJ1; 7 bases line up with TRDD3. V shed 7 bases, J shed 9 bases, and the junction held 20 bases outside the gene matches. The length of the CDR3 is 16 residues. Germline V CDR1 and CDR2: TSWWSYY, QGS. CDR3 residues: CALAVPVTCWGSELIF. DNA of the CDR3: TGTGCTCTTGCCGTTCCTGTGACCTGCTGGGGGTCCGAACTCATCTTT.

This clone was detected a few times. TCRdb lists the protein of a much larger clone for this DNA, which differs at residue 10, so this is likely a read error; the protein given here is translated from the DNA itself. The CDR3, as DNA: TGTGCCTGTGACACCCCGGCTGAATGGTTCATCTTT. As protein: CACDTPAEWFIF. For the V gene the call is TRDV2; the J gene has no call. The CDR3 extends over 12 amino acids. Germline CDR1 GEAIGNYY, CDR2 EKD.

The sample holds a few counts of this clone. A far larger clone is just one base off, so this is likely a read error. Other DNA variants within this sample encode the same CDR3. V gene TRDV1 combines with J gene TRDJ1; D perhaps matches TRDD2 (6 bases). This CDR3 has 23 residues. Germline CDR1 reads TSWWSYY; CDR2 reads QGS. The CDR3 DNA is TGTGCCCTTGGGGAACTTCCACTCCTACGAGGGGGGTGGGATTCAGCGTACACCGATAAACTCATCTTT. This encodes CALGELPLLRGGWDSAYTDKLIF.

In the case of this clone: Given a far larger clone just one base away, this is likely a sequencing read error. This sequence joins TRDV3 and TRDJ1; 9 bases are shared with TRDD3. Here the J gene was assigned by germline matching of the DNA, as TCRdb has none. This CDR3 spans 13 amino acids. The V gene's germline CDR1 is TVYSNPD and CDR2 GDNSRS (reference sequence). The CDR3 loop reads CASAGDTHLKLIF. In DNA form, the CDR3 reads TGCGCCTCTGCTGGGGATACGCACCTTAAACTCATCTTT.